The present T cell receptor beta chain was sequenced within a study of blood T cell repertoires in COVID-19. About the study: Whether acute or convalescent, the COVID-19 samples came from the United States, Italy and Spain. In each case, the material was cDNA or gDNA derived from T cells, B-cell-depleted T cells, or PBMCs.

Per the original methods: The assay estimated nucleated cells by amplifying reference gene primers. TCRdb's copy holds only in-frame clones and misses some; the assay was immunoSEQ multiplex PCR. V, J and clone size derive from that table, while D and trimming were established from the DNA sequence. The sample includes about 230,000 clones, around 80% seen only once; the top ten take 25% to 35%. The germline CDR1 and CDR2 sequences are LNHDA and SQIVND (reference sequence). This CDR3 has 13 amino acids. Trimming took off 1 base at V and 3 bases at J, with 7 bases between the two ends. The sample comprised peripheral blood. The sequence came from a man between 35 and 55 years old with acute or convalescent COVID-19. The rearrangement joins TRBV19 to TRBJ2-7, with D possibly being TRBD1 (6 bases). The CDR3 region has the DNA TGTGCCAGTAGTATAGGACAGGACTACGAGCAGTACTTC. Its translation: CASSIGQDYEQYF.